This entry describes one T cell receptor beta chain. Antigen: not known. The CDR3 totals 14 residues. V lost 6 bases and J 2 bases, leaving 17 bases between the germline ends. CDR1 SQVTM and CDR2 ANQGSEA come from the germline V gene. This record comes from a study of CD8 T cells in Susac syndrome. The study, taken as a whole, reports: In its TCR sequencing and HLA analysis, the study acknowledged that the number of individuals was relatively small.

Sequencing of TCR beta was performed on blood CD8+ T cells and on blood CD4+ T cells. The CD8+ and CD4+ T cells were negatively isolated, with the TEMRA cells enriched by FACS. When the RNA was reverse transcribed, random hexamers were used with an input of roughly 0.45 to 1 ug. TCRdb redid the calling of the immunoSEQ multiplex PCR reads with MiXCR, one entry per CDR3 protein. The sample contains about 120,000 distinct CDR3 sequences, 92% of which appear only once. The rearrangement links TRBV29-1 to TRBJ2-7; possibly TRBD1 for D (5 bases). The sample consisted of CD8+ T cells from PBMCs. This receptor was obtained from a human donor in good health. Here the CDR3 reads CSVWVPGHPYEQYF. CDR3 DNA sequence: TGCAGCGTCTGGGTCCCCGGACATCCCTACGAGCAGTACTTC.